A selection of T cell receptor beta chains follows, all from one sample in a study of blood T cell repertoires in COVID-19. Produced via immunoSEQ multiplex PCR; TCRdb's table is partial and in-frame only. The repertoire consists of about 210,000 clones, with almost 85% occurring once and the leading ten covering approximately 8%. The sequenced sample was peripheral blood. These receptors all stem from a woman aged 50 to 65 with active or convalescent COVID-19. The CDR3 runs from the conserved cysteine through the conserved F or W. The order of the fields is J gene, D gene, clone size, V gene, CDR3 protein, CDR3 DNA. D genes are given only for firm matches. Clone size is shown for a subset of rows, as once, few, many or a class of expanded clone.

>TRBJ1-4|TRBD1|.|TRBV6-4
CASSVGQGGEKLFF
TGTGCCAGCAGTGTGGGCCAGGGGGGTGAAAAACTGTTTTTT
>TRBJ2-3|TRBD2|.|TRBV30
CAWIVVAGGTDTQYF
TGTGCCTGGATTGTGGTAGCGGGAGGGACAGATACGCAGTATTTT
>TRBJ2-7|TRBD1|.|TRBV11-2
CASSRYGGTAIYEQYF
TGTGCCAGCAGCCGTTACGGTGGGACAGCGATCTACGAGCAGTACTTC
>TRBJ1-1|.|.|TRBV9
CASSVGGTEAFF
TGTGCCAGCAGCGTAGGCGGCACTGAAGCTTTCTTT
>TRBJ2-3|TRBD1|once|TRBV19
CASSDRTGDTQYF
TGTGCCAGTAGTGACCGGACAGGGGATACGCAGTATTTT
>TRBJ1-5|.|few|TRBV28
CASRLGGGNQPQHF
TGTGCCAGCAGGCTCGGGGGTGGCAATCAGCCCCAGCATTTT
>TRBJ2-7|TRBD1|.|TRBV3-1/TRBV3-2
CASSRRQGGYEQYF
TGTGCCAGCAGCCGACGACAGGGTGGGTACGAGCAGTACTTC
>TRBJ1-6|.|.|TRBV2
CASSVVGSPLHF
TGTGCCAGCAGTGTCGTGGGCTCACCCCTCCACTTT
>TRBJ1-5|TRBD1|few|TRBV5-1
CASSPGTGGNQPQHF
TGCGCCAGCAGCCCAGGGACAGGGGGGAATCAGCCCCAGCATTTT
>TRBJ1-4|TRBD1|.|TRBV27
CASSLSDREDEKLFF
TGTGCCAGCAGTTTATCGGACAGGGAGGATGAAAAACTGTTTTTT
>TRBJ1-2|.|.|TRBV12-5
CASGLVEYHGYTF
TGTGCTAGTGGTTTGGTAGAGTACCATGGCTACACCTTC
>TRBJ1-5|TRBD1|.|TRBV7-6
CASSANRGQPQHF
TGTGCCAGCAGCGCAAACAGGGGGCAGCCCCAGCATTTT
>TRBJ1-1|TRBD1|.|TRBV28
CASSLMTGANTEAFF
TGTGCCAGCAGTTTAATGACAGGGGCGAACACTGAAGCTTTCTTT
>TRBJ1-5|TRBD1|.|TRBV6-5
CASRPTGISQPQHF
TGTGCCAGCAGGCCGACAGGGATCAGTCAGCCCCAGCATTTT
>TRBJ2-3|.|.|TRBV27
CASSNFYTDTQYF
TGTGCCAGCAGTAACTTTTACACAGATACGCAGTATTTT
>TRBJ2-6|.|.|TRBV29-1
CSGIFGANVLTF
TGCAGCGGTATATTTGGGGCCAACGTCCTGACTTTC
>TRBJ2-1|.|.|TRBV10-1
CASSESGVRQSSYNEQFF
TGCGCCAGCAGTGAGTCGGGAGTCCGGCAGAGCTCCTACAATGAGCAGTTCTTC
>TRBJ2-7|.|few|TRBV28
CATSFDTYEQYF
TGCGCTACTAGTTTCGATACCTACGAGCAGTACTTC
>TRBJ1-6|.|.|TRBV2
CASSLTGSPLHF
TGTGCCAGCAGTCTGACAGGTTCACCCCTCCACTTT
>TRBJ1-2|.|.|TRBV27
CASSSTPGIGGYTF
TGTGCCAGCAGTTCCACCCCCGGGATCGGTGGCTACACCTTC
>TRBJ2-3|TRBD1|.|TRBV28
CASSGGQGTQYF
TGTGCCAGCAGCGGTGGACAGGGGACGCAGTATTTT
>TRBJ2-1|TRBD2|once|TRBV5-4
CASSLELAGGPYNEQFF
TGTGCCAGCAGCTTGGAACTAGCGGGGGGCCCGTACAATGAGCAGTTCTTC
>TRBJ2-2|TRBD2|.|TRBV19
CASSTSSGRARELFF
TGTGCCAGTAGTACGTCTAGCGGGAGGGCCCGGGAGCTGTTTTTT
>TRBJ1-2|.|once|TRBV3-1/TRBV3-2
CASSQGGRNYGYTF
TGTGCCAGCAGCCAGGGGGGACGTAACTATGGCTACACCTTC
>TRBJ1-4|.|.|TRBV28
CASTSPPGSTTNEKLFF
TGTGCCAGCACCTCCCCTCCGGGATCTACCACTAATGAAAAACTGTTTTTT
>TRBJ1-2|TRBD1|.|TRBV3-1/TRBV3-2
CASRPTGGHYGYTF
TGTGCCAGCAGACCGACAGGGGGCCACTATGGCTACACCTTC
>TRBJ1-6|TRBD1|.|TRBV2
CASRADRGVSPLHF
TGTGCCAGCAGGGCCGACAGGGGGGTATCACCCCTCCACTTT
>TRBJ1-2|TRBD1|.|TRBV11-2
CASSLAGGGGYTF
TGTGCCAGCAGCTTAGCTGGAGGGGGCGGCTACACCTTC
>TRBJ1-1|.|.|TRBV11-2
CASSLVFGLRDAEAFF
TGTGCCAGCAGCTTAGTATTCGGGTTACGAGACGCTGAAGCTTTCTTT
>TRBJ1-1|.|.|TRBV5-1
CASSPSAGNTEAFF
TGCGCCAGCAGCCCCTCCGCAGGGAACACTGAAGCTTTCTTT
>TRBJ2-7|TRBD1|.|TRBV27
CASSPQGHEQYF
TGTGCCAGCAGCCCACAGGGGCACGAGCAGTACTTC
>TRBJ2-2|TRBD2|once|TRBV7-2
CASSYGTSGRGRELFF
TGTGCCAGCAGCTATGGGACTAGCGGGAGAGGGAGGGAGCTGTTTTTT
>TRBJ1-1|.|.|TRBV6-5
CASRPGLKNTEAFF
TGTGCCAGCAGGCCAGGGCTTAAGAACACTGAAGCTTTCTTT
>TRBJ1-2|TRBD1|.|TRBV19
CASRPIVRDSYGYTF
TGTGCCAGTAGACCGATAGTTCGGGACAGCTATGGCTACACCTTC
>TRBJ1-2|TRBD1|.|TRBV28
CASSPGTGSGYTF
TGTGCCAGCAGTCCTGGGACAGGTTCTGGCTACACCTTC
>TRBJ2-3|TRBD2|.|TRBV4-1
CASSLSSGSSTDTQYF
TGCGCCAGCAGCCTGTCCAGCGGGAGCAGCACAGATACGCAGTATTTT
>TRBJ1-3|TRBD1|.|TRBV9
CASSVEGADRSGNTIYF
TGTGCCAGCAGCGTAGAGGGGGCGGACAGGTCTGGAAACACCATATATTTT
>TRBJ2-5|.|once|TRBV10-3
CAISDRGGETQYF
TGTGCCATCAGTGACAGGGGCGGGGAGACCCAGTACTTC
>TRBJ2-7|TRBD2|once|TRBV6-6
CASTHGLAGVSEQYF
TGTGCCAGCACCCACGGACTAGCGGGAGTGAGCGAGCAGTACTTC
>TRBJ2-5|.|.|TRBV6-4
CASSVNYRETQYF
TGTGCCAGCTCGGTAAACTATAGGGAGACCCAGTACTTC
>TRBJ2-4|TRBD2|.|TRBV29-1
CSVRSGENIQYF
TGCAGCGTTCGAAGCGGGGAAAACATTCAGTACTTC
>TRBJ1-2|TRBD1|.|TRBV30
CAWRGQGFYGYTF
TGTGCCTGGAGGGGACAGGGCTTCTATGGCTACACCTTC
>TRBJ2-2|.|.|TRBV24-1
CATSQALPSGTGELFF
TGTGCCACCAGTCAAGCGTTGCCCTCGGGCACCGGGGAGCTGTTTTTT
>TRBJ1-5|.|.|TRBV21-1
CASSKGGGRSNQPQHF
TGTGCCAGCAGCAAAGGGGGAGGGAGGAGCAATCAGCCCCAGCATTTT
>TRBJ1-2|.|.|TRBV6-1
CASSESWAGGYTF
TGTGCCAGCAGTGAAAGTTGGGCTGGAGGCTACACCTTC
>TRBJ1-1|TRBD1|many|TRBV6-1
CASSDPPLDRGATEAFF
TGTGCCAGCAGTGACCCCCCCTTGGACAGGGGGGCCACTGAAGCTTTCTTT
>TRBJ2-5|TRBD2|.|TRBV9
CASSVGTSGSLETQYF
TGTGCCAGCAGCGTAGGGACTAGCGGGAGTTTGGAGACCCAGTACTTC
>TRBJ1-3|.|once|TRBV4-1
CASSQDNGNIGNTIYF
TGCGCCAGCAGCCAAGATAACGGGAATATCGGAAACACCATATATTTT